What follows are 24 T cell receptor beta chains derived from one specimen sequenced in a study of tumour-infiltrating T cells in Burkitt lymphoma. Profiled with immunoSEQ multiplex PCR; TCRdb holds only in-frame clones, not every one. The sample yields under 800 clones, nearly 96% seen once. Sequenced input: tumor tissue. Every receptor here comes from a human donor with Burkitt lymphoma.

This rearrangement joins TRBV5-4 to TRBJ1-4; D not resolved. Germline V gene data show CDR1 as SGHNT and CDR2 as YYREEE (reference sequence). V dropped 3 bases and J dropped 4 bases, with 10 bases sitting between them. The length of the CDR3 is 14 residues. The CDR3 region has the DNA TGTGCCAGCAGCTCGGAAGGGCGTAATGAAAAACTGTTTTTT. Protein sequence: CASSSEGRNEKLFF.

The chain carries TRBV6-1 and TRBJ1-3; D is perhaps TRBD1 (6 bases). CDR3 length equals 17 residues. Germline V gene sequence: CDR1 MNHNS, CDR2 SASEGT. Trimming removed 0 bases at V and 2 bases at J, with 14 bases between. The CDR3 loop reads CASSEAGGTGPGNTIYF. CDR3 bases: TGTGCCAGCAGTGAAGCAGGGGGGACGGGGCCTGGAAACACCATATATTTT.

The V call is TRBV19, the J call TRBJ1-3; D is unresolved. Germline V CDR1 and CDR2: LNHDA, SQIVND (reference sequence). The CDR3 is 15 amino acids. Trimming pared 1 base from V and 2 bases from J, leaving 9 bases between. DNA of the CDR3: TGTGCCAGTAGTATAGGACGGCGCGCTGGAAACACCATATATTTT. It yields the protein CASSIGRRAGNTIYF.

The chain employs TRBV7-2 and TRBJ2-1; no firm D call. The germline V and J ends were trimmed by 6 bases and 3 bases, with 6 bases remaining between them. Germline V CDR1 and CDR2: SGHTA, FQGNSA. CDR3 length: 12 residues. The DNA of the CDR3 is TGTGCCAGCAGAAGCTACTACAATGAGCAGTTCTTC. Protein product: CASRSYYNEQFF.

This chain links TRBV19 with TRBJ1-1; unclear D gene. CDR3 length: 16 amino acids. Germline V gene sequence: CDR1 LNHDA, CDR2 SQIVND (reference sequence). With 4 bases removed from V and 0 bases from J, the gap between germline ends came to 15 bases. This chain's CDR3 is CASSNYYGDMNTEAFF. CDR3 DNA: TGTGCCAGTAGTAATTATTATGGGGATATGAACACTGAAGCTTTCTTT.

This clone was detected once. The rearrangement joins TRBV9 to TRBJ1-3; 7 nucleotides match TRBD1. Germline lookup yields CDR1 SGDLS and CDR2 YYNGEE. With V trimmed by 3 bases and J by 7 bases, 10 bases remained unmatched. The CDR3 is made up of 15 amino acids. The CDR3 DNA sequence: TGTGCCAGCAGCGCTACCGGGACAGTTGCTAACACCATATATTTT. Encoded protein: CASSATGTVANTIYF.

This clone was seen just once. The chain recombines TRBV16 with TRBJ1-1; D is ambiguous. Germline V gene sequence: CDR1 KGHSY, CDR2 FQNENV. The CDR3 spans 14 residues. V gave up 0 bases and J gave up 5 bases, with 10 bases separating them. CDR3: CASSQSGTGTEAFF. CDR3 DNA: TGTGCCAGCAGCCAATCAGGCACCGGGACTGAAGCTTTCTTT. Full variable domain (remainder filled in from reference TRBV16 and TRBJ1-1): GEEVAQTPKHLVRGEGQKAKLYCAPIKGHSYVFWYQQVLKNEFKFLISFQNENVFDETGMPKERFSAKCLPNSPCSLEIQATKLEDSAVYFCASSQSGTGTEAFFGQGTRLTVV.

The gene calls are TRBV6-1 and TRBJ1-2; the match to TRBD1 covers 7 bases. The CDR3 totals 12 residues. Per the germline V gene, CDR1 is MNHNS and CDR2 is SASEGT. J lost 7 bases, V lost 6 bases, and 5 bases had no gene match. CDR3 residues: CASRGQSPGYTF. The CDR3 nucleotides read TGTGCCAGCAGGGGACAGAGTCCTGGCTACACCTTC.

This chain connects TRBV27 to TRBJ2-2; D perhaps matches TRBD2 (5 bases). From germline, CDR1 is MNHEY and CDR2 SMNVEV (reference sequence). The CDR3 covers 17 residues. V lost 0 bases, J lost 5 bases, and 16 bases lay in between. The CDR3 spells CASSLSWSSSSTGELFF. Written as DNA, the CDR3 is TGTGCCAGCAGTTTATCATGGTCTAGCTCCTCAACCGGGGAGCTGTTTTTT.

V usage is TRBV19 and J usage is TRBJ1-6, with TRBD1 identical over 7 bases. V gave up 4 bases and J gave up 6 bases; unmatched junction bases: 6. Looked up from germline, CDR1 is LNHDA and CDR2 is SQIVND (reference sequence). The CDR3 consists of 15 residues. The CDR3 protein is CASSTWDSGNSPLHF. CDR3 DNA sequence: TGTGCCAGTAGTACATGGGACAGCGGTAATTCACCCCTCCACTTT. The whole variable domain, remainder taken from reference TRBV19 and TRBJ1-6, is DGGITQSPKYLFRKEGQNVTLSCEQNLNHDAMYWYRQDPGQGLRLIYYSQIVNDFQKGDIAEGYSVSREKKESFPLTVTSAQKNPTAFYLCASSTWDSGNSPLHFGNGTRLTVT.

The chain employs TRBV7-2 and TRBJ1-2, with D perhaps TRBD1 (5 bases). V lost 5 bases, J lost 6 bases, and 22 bases lay in between. Germline CDR1 SGHTA, CDR2 FQGNSA. The CDR3 is 16 amino acids. CDR3: CASSQPGAGSFDGYTF. As DNA, the CDR3 is TGTGCCAGCAGCCAGCCCGGGGCAGGGAGTTTTGATGGCTACACCTTC. Drawing the rest from reference TRBV7-2 and TRBJ1-2, the complete variable domain is GAGVSQSPSNKVTEKGKDVELRCDPISGHTALYWYRQSLGQGLEFLIYFQGNSAPDKSGLPSDRFSAERTGGSVSTLTIQRTQQEDSAVYLCASSQPGAGSFDGYTFGSGTRLTVV.

The V gene is TRBV25-1, the J gene TRBJ2-5; unclear D gene. Trimming stripped 6 bases from V and 5 bases from J, with 13 bases between. The germline gives CDR1 MGHDK, CDR2 SYGVNS. The CDR3 is 13 amino acids. The CDR3 loop is CASRMGFGETQYF. DNA of the CDR3: TGTGCCAGCAGAATGGGATTTGGGGAGACCCAGTACTTC.

The J gene is TRBJ1-5, the V gene TRBV5-5; a possible D gene is TRBD1 (5 bases). This CDR3 is built from 14 residues. From germline, CDR1 is SGHKS and CDR2 YYEKEE (reference sequence). Trimming shortened V by 1 base and J by 2 bases, and 7 bases separated the two germline ends. In DNA form, the CDR3 reads TGTGCCAGCAGCTTGAGAGGGGGCAATCAGCCCCAGCATTTT. It yields the protein CASSLRGGNQPQHF.

This clone was picked up a small number of times. This chain joins TRBV29-1 and TRBJ2-2; perhaps TRBD2 as D (5 bases). This CDR3 is built from 12 residues. Germline V gene sequence: CDR1 SQVTM, CDR2 ANQGSEA. The V end lost 2 bases, the J end lost 6 bases, and 7 bases lay between the germline ends. CDR3 sequence (DNA): TGCAGCGTTGAATTGGGAGCCGGGGAGCTGTTTTTT. Amino acids: CSVELGAGELFF.

The chain has TRBV4-1 and TRBJ1-3; maybe TRBD1 (6 bases). V dropped 1 base and J dropped 0 bases, with 10 bases sitting between them. In germline, CDR1 is MGHRA, CDR2 YSYEKL. The CDR3 covers 16 residues. Written as DNA, the CDR3 is TGCGCCAGCAGCCAAGCAGTGGACAGCTCTGGAAACACCATATATTTT. This gives the protein CASSQAVDSSGNTIYF.

J is TRBJ1-1 and V is TRBV29-1; 7 bases align to TRBD1. V dropped 3 bases and J dropped 8; count of bases not matched to a gene: 3. CDR1 is SQVTM and CDR2 is ANQGSEA in the germline V gene. The CDR3 has 11 amino acids. The CDR3: CSVDLQGEAFF. Here the CDR3 DNA reads TGCAGCGTTGATTTACAGGGGGAAGCTTTCTTT.

The gene calls are TRBV10-3 and TRBJ1-1; D not certain. This CDR3 is 15 amino acids long. Germline V CDR1 and CDR2: ENHRY, SYGVKD. V dropped 4 bases and J dropped 3 bases, with 15 bases sitting between them. The CDR3 reads CAISALSGLDTEAFF. As DNA, the CDR3 is TGTGCCATCAGTGCCTTGTCGGGTTTGGACACTGAAGCTTTCTTT.

The rearrangement uses TRBV27 and TRBJ2-7; 11 bases match TRBD1. Germline V CDR1 and CDR2: MNHEY, SMNVEV (reference sequence). The V and J ends lost 3 bases and 5 bases, in that order; junction bases with no gene match: 6. CDR3 size: 15 residues. CDR3 coding DNA: TGTGCCAGCAGTTTCCGGGACAGGGGGAGGAACGAGCAGTACTTC. Its translation is CASSFRDRGRNEQYF.

This chain links TRBV5-1 with TRBJ1-1; a weak D match, TRBD1 (5 bases). This CDR3 spans 15 amino acids. Germline V gene lookup returns CDR1 SGHRS and CDR2 YFSETQ. With 0 bases removed from V and 1 base from J, the gap between germline ends came to 10 bases. The CDR3 coding sequence is TGCGCCAGCAGCTTGGCGGCAGGGCCGAACACTGAAGCTTTCTTT. It is translated as CASSLAAGPNTEAFF.

The rearrangement joins TRBV10-3 to TRBJ1-1; no clear D gene. Germline CDR1 and CDR2: ENHRY and SYGVKD. The CDR3 is 14 amino acids. With 8 bases removed from V and 3 bases from J, the gap between germline ends came to 16 bases. The CDR3 DNA reads TGTGCCATCCCACGACATCAAGGATACACTGAAGCTTTCTTT. Protein sequence: CAIPRHQGYTEAFF.

V usage is TRBV10-3 and J usage is TRBJ2-7; 10 positions agree with TRBD2. The CDR3 covers 15 residues. Losses at the gene ends were 3 bases for V and 2 bases for J; bases not matched to a gene: 4. Germline V gene data show CDR1 as ENHRY and CDR2 as SYGVKD. CDR3 DNA sequence: TGTGCCATCAGTGAAGGAACTAGCGGGGCCTACGAGCAGTACTTC. It specifies CAISEGTSGAYEQYF.

The chain links TRBV15 to TRBJ2-1, with 8 positions matching TRBD2. Germline V gene data show CDR1 as LNHNV and CDR2 as YYDKDF (reference sequence). With 5 bases clipped from V and 7 bases from J, the junction kept 10 bases outside the gene matches. This CDR3 is built from 15 residues. CDR3 sequence reads: CATSSEREIRNEQFF. CDR3 nucleotides: TGTGCCACCAGCTCCGAGCGGGAGATAAGGAATGAGCAGTTCTTC. Looking up the rest from reference TRBV15 and TRBJ2-1 gives the full variable domain: DAMVIQNPRYQVTQFGKPVTLSCSQTLNHNVMYWYQQKSSQAPKLLFHYYDKDFNNEADTPDNFQSRRPNTSFCFLDIRSPGLGDTAMYLCATSSEREIRNEQFFGPGTRLTVL.

This chain links TRBV7-9 with TRBJ2-7, with D perhaps matching TRBD2 (5 bases). The CDR3 covers 13 residues. In germline, CDR1 is SEHNR, CDR2 FQNEAQ (reference sequence). V was cut by 3 bases and J by 3 bases, with 9 bases left in between. CDR3 in DNA: TGTGCCAGCAGCTTCCCGGGATTCTACGAGCAGTACTTC. This codes for CASSFPGFYEQYF.

Comment on this clone: A junction end diverges from the germline sequence, so it may reflect a read error. The genes are TRBV7-2 and TRBJ1-2, with D unclear. The germline gives CDR1 SGHTA, CDR2 FQGNSA. The CDR3 runs to 17 residues. The CDR3 region has the DNA TGTGCCAGCAGCTTATCGGTGGGAGGGCCGAGCCCCTATGGCTACATCTTC. This gives the protein CASSLSVGGPSPYGYIF.